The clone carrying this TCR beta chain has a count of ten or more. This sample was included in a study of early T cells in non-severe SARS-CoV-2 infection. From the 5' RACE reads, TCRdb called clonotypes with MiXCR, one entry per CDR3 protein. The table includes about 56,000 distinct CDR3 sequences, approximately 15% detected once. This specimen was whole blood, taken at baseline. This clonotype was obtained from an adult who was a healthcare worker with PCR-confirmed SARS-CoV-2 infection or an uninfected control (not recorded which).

As DNA, the CDR3 is TGTGCCAGCAGTTACTCTGGGGCCAAGAGCGATGAGCAGTTCTTC. Its translation is CASSYSGAKSDEQFF. This chain links TRBV6-5 with TRBJ2-1; D is possibly TRBD1 (5 bases). CDR1 is MNHEY and CDR2 is SVGAGI in the germline V gene. This CDR3 contains 15 residues. Trimming cost V 0 bases and J 8 bases, with 14 bases left between them.